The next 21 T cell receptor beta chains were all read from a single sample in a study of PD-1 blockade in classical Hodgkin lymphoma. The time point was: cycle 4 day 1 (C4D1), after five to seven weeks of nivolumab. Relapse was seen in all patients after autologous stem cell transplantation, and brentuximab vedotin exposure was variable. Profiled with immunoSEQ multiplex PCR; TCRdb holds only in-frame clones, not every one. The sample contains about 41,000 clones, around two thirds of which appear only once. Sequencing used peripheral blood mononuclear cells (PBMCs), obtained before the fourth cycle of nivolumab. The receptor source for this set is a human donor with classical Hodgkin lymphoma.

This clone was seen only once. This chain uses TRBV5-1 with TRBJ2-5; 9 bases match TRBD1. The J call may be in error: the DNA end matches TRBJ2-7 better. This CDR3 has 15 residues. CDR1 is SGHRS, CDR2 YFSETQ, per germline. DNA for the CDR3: TGCGCCAGCAGCTTGGGGGGACAGGGTTACCACGAGCAGTACTTC. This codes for CASSLGGQGYHEQYF.

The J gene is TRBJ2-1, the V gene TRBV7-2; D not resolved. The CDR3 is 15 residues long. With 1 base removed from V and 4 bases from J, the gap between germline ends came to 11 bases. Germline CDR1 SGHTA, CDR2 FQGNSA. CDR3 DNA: TGTGCCAGCAGCTTAGGACTTATGGAGTACAATGAGCAGTTCTTC. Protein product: CASSLGLMEYNEQFF.

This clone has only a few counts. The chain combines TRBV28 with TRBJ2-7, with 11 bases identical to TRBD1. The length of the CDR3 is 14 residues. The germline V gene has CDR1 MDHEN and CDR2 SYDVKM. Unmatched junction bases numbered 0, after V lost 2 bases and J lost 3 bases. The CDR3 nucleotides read TGTGCCAGCAGTTTAGGGACAGGGGGCTACGAGCAGTACTTC. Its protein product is CASSLGTGGYEQYF.

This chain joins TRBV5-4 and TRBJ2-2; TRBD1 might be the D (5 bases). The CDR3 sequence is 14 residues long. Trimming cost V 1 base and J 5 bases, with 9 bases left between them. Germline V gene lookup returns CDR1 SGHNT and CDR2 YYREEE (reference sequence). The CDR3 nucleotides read TGTGCCAGCAGCTTGCAGGGTCAGACCGGGGAGCTGTTTTTT. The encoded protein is CASSLQGQTGELFF.

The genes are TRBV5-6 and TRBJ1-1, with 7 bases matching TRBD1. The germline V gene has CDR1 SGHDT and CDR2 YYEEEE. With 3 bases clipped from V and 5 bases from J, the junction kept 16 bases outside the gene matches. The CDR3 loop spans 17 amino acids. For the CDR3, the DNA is TGTGCCAGCAGCTCCCAGGAGTTACAGGGGTGGGGGACTGAAGCTTTCTTT. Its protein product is CASSSQELQGWGTEAFF. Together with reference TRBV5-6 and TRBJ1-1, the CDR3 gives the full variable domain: DAGVTQSPTHLIKTRGQQVTLRCSPKSGHDTVSWYQQALGQGPQFIFQYYEEEERQRGNFPDRFSGHQFPNYSSELNVNALLLGDSALYLCASSSQELQGWGTEAFFGQGTRLTVV.

CDR3 bases: TGTGCCATCACGAGGGGACCACAAGAGACCCAGTACTTC. It is translated as CAITRGPQETQYF. The rearrangement uses TRBV10-3 and TRBJ2-5; perhaps D is TRBD1 or TRBD2 (5 bases each). CDR1 is ENHRY and CDR2 is SYGVKD in the germline V gene. V lost 7 bases to trimming and J lost 2 bases, with 11 bases between them. The CDR3 is made up of 13 amino acids.

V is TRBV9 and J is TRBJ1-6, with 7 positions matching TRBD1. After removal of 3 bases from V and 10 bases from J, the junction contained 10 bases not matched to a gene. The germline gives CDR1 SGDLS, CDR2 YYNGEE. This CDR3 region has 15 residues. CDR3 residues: CASSERQGVKSPLHF. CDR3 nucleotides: TGTGCCAGCAGCGAAAGGCAGGGGGTCAAGTCACCCCTCCACTTT.

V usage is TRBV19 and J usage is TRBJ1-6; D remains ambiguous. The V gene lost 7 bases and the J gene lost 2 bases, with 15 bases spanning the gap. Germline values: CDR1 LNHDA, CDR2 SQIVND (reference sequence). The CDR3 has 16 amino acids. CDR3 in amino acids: CASIEVSGPYNSPLHF. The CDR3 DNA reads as TGTGCCAGTATTGAAGTATCCGGCCCCTATAATTCACCCCTCCACTTT.

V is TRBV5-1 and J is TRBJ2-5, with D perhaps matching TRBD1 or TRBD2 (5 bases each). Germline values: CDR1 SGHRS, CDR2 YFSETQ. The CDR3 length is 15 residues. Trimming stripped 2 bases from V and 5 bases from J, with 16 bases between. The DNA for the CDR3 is TGCGCCAGCAGCTTTCGGGGCGACTTGGGGGAGACCCAGTACTTC. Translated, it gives CASSFRGDLGETQYF.

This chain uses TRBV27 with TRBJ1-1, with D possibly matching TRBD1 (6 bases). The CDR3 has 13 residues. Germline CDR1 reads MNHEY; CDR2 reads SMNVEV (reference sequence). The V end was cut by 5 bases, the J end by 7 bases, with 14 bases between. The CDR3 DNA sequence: TGTGCCAGCAGTCCTACAGGGCCGAGTGAAGCTTTCTTT. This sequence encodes CASSPTGPSEAFF.

Here the CDR3 DNA reads TGTGCCATCAGTGTGTTTGCGGGACAGGGATCCTACGAGCAGTACTTC. This codes for CAISVFAGQGSYEQYF. The chain is built from TRBV10-3 and TRBJ2-7; 9 nucleotides agree with TRBD1. The CDR3 consists of 16 residues. V lost 4 bases, J lost 1 base, and 8 bases stayed unmatched. CDR1 is ENHRY, CDR2 SYGVKD, per germline.

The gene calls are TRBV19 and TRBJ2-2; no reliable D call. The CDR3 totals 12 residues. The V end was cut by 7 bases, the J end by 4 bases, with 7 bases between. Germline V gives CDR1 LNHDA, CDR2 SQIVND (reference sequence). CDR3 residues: CASKEVTGELFF. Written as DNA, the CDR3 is TGTGCCAGTAAAGAGGTCACCGGGGAGCTGTTTTTT. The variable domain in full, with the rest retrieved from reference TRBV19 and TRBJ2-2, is DGGITQSPKYLFRKEGQNVTLSCEQNLNHDAMYWYRQDPGQGLRLIYYSQIVNDFQKGDIAEGYSVSREKKESFPLTVTSAQKNPTAFYLCASKEVTGELFFGEGSRLTVL.

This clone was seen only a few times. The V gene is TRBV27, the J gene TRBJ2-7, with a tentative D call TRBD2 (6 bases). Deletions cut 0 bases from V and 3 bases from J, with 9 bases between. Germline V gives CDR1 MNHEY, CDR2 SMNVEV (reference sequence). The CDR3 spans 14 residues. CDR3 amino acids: CASSLSGRDYEQYF. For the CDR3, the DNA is TGTGCCAGCAGTTTATCGGGGCGGGACTACGAGCAGTACTTC.

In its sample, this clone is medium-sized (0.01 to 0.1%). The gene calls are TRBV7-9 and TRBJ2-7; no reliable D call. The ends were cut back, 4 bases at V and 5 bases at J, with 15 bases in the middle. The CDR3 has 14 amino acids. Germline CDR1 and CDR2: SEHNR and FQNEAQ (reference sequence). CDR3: CASSWPPAGHEQYF. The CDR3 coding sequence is TGTGCCAGCAGCTGGCCCCCGGCAGGCCACGAGCAGTACTTC. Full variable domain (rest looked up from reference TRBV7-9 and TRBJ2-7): DTGVSQNPRHKITKRGQNVTFRCDPISEHNRLYWYRQTLGQGPEFLTYFQNEAQLEKSRLLSDRFSAERPKGSFSTLEIQRTEQGDSAMYLCASSWPPAGHEQYFGPGTRLTVT.

This CDR3 is CASSHLAGGTDTQYF. The DNA for the CDR3 is TGCGCCAGCAGCCATTTAGCGGGGGGCACAGATACGCAGTATTTT. The chain links TRBV4-1 to TRBJ2-3; 9 bases agree with TRBD2. With V trimmed by 3 bases and J by 1 base, 2 bases remained unmatched. The germline V gene encodes CDR1 MGHRA and CDR2 YSYEKL. The CDR3 is 15 amino acids.

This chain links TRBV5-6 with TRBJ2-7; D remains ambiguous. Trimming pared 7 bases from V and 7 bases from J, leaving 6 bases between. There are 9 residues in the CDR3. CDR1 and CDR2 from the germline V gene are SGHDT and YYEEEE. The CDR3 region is CASGWEQYF. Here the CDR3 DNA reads TGTGCCAGCGGATGGGAGCAGTACTTC.

CDR3 residues: CASRKVPSELNWGLGYEQYF. CDR3 nucleotide sequence: TGTGCCAGCAGGAAAGTCCCGTCCGAGCTTAATTGGGGTCTGGGCTACGAGCAGTACTTC. The chain combines TRBV12-1 with TRBJ2-7. TRBV12-1 is deemed a pseudogene. The CDR3 consists of 20 residues.

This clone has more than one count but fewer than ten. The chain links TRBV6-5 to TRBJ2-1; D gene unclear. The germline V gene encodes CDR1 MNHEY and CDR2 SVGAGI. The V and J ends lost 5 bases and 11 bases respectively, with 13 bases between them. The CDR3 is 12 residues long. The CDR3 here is CASSLDGRQQFF. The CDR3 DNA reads TGTGCCAGCAGTCTCGACGGCCGACAGCAGTTCTTC.

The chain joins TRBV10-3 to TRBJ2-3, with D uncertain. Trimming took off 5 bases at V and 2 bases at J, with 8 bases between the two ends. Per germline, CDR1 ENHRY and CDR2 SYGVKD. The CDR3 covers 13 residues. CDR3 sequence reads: CAISRPNTDTQYF. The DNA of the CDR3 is TGTGCCATCAGTAGACCCAACACAGATACGCAGTATTTT.

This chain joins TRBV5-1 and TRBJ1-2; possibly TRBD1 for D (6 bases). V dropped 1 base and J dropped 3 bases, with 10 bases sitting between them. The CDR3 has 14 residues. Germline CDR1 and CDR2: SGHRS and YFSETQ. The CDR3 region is CASSLRPGDYGYTF. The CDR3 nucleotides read TGCGCCAGCAGCTTGCGCCCAGGGGACTATGGCTACACCTTC.

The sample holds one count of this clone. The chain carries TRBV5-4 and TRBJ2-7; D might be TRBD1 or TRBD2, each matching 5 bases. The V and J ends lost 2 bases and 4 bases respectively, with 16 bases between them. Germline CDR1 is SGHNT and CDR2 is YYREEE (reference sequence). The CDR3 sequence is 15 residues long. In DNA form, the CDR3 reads TGTGCCAGCAGCTTCGGACCCGGGACGGATTACGAGCAGTACTTC. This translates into CASSFGPGTDYEQYF.